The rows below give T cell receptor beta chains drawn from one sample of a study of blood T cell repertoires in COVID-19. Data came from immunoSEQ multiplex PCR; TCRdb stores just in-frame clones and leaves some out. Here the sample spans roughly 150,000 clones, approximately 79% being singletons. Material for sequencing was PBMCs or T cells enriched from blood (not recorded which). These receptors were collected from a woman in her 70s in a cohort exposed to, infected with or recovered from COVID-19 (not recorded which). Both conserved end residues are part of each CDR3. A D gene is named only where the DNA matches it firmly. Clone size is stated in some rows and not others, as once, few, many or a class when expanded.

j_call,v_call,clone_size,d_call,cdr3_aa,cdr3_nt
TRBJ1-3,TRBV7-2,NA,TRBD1,CASSTGVSGNTIYF,TGTGCCAGCAGTACAGGGGTATCTGGAAACACCATATATTTT
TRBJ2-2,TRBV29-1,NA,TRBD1,CSIRGQGDDTGELFF,TGCAGCATAAGGGGACAGGGGGATGACACCGGGGAGCTGTTTTTT
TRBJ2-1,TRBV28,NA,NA,CASSFRGPYNEQFF,TGTGCCAGCAGCTTCAGGGGCCCCTACAATGAGCAGTTCTTC
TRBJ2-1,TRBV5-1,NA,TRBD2,CASSPGLVPYNEQFF,TGCGCCAGCAGCCCGGGACTAGTTCCCTACAATGAGCAGTTCTTC
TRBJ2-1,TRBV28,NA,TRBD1,CASSPPGQIYNEQFF,TGTGCCAGCAGCCCTCCGGGACAGATTTACAATGAGCAGTTCTTC
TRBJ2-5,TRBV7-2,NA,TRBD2,CASSSGPGTSGIKAETQYF,TGTGCCAGCAGCTCGGGCCCCGGGACTAGCGGGATAAAGGCAGAGACCCAGTACTTC
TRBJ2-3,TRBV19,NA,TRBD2,CASRLAGSTDTQYF,TGTGCCAGTAGACTAGCGGGAAGCACAGATACGCAGTATTTT
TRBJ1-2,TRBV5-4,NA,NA,CASSLVGSGGYTF,TGTGCCAGCAGCCTTGTAGGATCAGGGGGCTACACCTTC
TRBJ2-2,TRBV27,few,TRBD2,CASSSLGEGPFTGELFF,TGTGCCAGCAGTTCCCTGGGGGAGGGACCATTCACCGGGGAGCTGTTTTTT
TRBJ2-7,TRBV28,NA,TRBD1,CASSTPPGQSFYEQYF,TGTGCCAGCAGCACCCCACCGGGACAGTCCTTCTACGAGCAGTACTTC
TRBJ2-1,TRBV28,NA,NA,CASTLGQGIYNEQFF,TGTGCCAGCACCCTGGGCCAGGGGATCTACAATGAGCAGTTCTTC
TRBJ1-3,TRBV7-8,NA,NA,CASSLVGPGINTIYF,TGTGCCAGCAGCTTAGTTGGCCCAGGAATAAACACCATATATTTT
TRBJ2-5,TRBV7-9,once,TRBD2,CASSLAGGLETQYF,TGTGCCAGCAGCTTAGCGGGAGGGCTAGAGACCCAGTACTTC
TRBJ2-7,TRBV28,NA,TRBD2,CAIHRGLPYEQYF,TGTGCCATCCATAGGGGACTACCCTACGAGCAGTACTTC
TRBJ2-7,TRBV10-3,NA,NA,CANRDWANTEQYF,TGTGCCAACCGTGATTGGGCAAATACGGAGCAGTACTTC
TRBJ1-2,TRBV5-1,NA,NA,CASREGQIDGYTF,TGCGCCAGCAGGGAGGGTCAGATAGATGGCTACACCTTC
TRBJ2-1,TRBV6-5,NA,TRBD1,CASSLRGPFNEQFF,TGTGCCAGCAGTCTCAGGGGGCCGTTTAATGAGCAGTTCTTC
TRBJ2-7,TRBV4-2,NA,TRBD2,CASSQQTSGSYEQYF,TGTGCCAGCAGCCAGCAGACTAGCGGGAGCTACGAGCAGTACTTC
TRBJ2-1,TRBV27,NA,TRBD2,CASSLYSGRDNEQFF,TGTGCCAGCAGTTTATATAGCGGGAGGGACAATGAGCAGTTCTTC
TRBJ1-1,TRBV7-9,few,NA,CASSQALRTEAFF,TGTGCCAGCAGCCAGGCCCTACGCACTGAAGCTTTCTTT
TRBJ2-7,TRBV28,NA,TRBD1,CASSDWQTGAYEQYF,TGTGCCAGCAGTGACTGGCAGACAGGGGCCTACGAGCAGTACTTC
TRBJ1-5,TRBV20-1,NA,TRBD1,CSASSGQMRQPQHF,TGCAGTGCTAGTTCGGGACAGATGAGGCAGCCCCAGCATTTT
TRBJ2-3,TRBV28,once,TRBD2,CASSTIGTSGRAVGTQYF,TGTGCCAGCAGTACAATCGGGACTAGCGGGAGGGCCGTCGGTACGCAGTATTTT
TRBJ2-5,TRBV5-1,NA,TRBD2,CASSLELAGVETQYF,TGCGCCAGCAGCTTAGAACTAGCGGGAGTGGAGACCCAGTACTTC
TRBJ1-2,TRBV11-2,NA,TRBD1,CASSRRDRVFYGYTF,TGTGCCAGCAGCCGCAGGGACAGGGTTTTCTATGGCTACACCTTC
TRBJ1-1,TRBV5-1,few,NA,CASRRVNTEAFF,TGCGCCAGCAGACGCGTCAACACTGAAGCTTTCTTT
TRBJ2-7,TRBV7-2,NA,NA,CASSPGRVYYEQYF,TGTGCCAGCAGCCCCGGCCGGGTCTACTACGAGCAGTACTTC
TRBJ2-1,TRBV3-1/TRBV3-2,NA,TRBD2,CASRLTSGSEQFF,TGTGCCAGCAGACTCACTAGCGGGAGTGAGCAGTTCTTC
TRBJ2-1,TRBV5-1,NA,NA,CASSPDLALAYNEQFF,TGCGCCAGCAGCCCTGACCTAGCCTTGGCCTACAATGAGCAGTTCTTC
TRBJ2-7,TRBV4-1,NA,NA,CASSPMMEVSSYEQYF,TGCGCCAGCAGCCCCATGATGGAGGTTAGCTCCTACGAGCAGTACTTC
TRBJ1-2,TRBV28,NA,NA,CASRSDTYYGYTF,TGTGCCAGCAGGTCAGACACCTACTATGGCTACACCTTC
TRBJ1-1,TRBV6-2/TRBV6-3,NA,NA,CASSYWHPGTEAFF,TGTGCCAGCAGTTATTGGCACCCGGGAACTGAAGCTTTCTTT
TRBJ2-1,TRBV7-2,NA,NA,CASSQNRVAYNEQFF,TGTGCCAGCAGCCAAAACAGGGTAGCCTACAATGAGCAGTTCTTC
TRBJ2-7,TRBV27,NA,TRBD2,CASSPGTSAYEQYF,TGTGCCAGCAGTCCCGGGACTAGCGCTTACGAGCAGTACTTC
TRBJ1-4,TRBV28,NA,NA,CASSLLPGYNEKLFF,TGTGCCAGCAGTTTGCTCCCAGGATATAATGAAAAACTGTTTTTT
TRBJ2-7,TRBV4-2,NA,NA,CASSQSLGHEQYF,TGTGCCAGCAGCCAATCACTAGGTCACGAGCAGTACTTC
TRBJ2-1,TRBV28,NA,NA,CASSLASADPYNEQFF,TGTGCCAGCAGTCTGGCTAGCGCCGACCCTTACAATGAGCAGTTCTTC
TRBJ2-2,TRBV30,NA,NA,CAWSAGGYTGELFF,TGTGCCTGGTCTGCTGGCGGATACACCGGGGAGCTGTTTTTT
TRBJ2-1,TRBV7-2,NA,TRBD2,CASSRSGTSGHNEQFF,TGTGCCAGCAGCAGGTCAGGAACTAGCGGCCACAATGAGCAGTTCTTC
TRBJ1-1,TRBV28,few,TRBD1,CASSTGDTEAFF,TGTGCCAGTTCGACAGGGGACACTGAAGCTTTCTTT
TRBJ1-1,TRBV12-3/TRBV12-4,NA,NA,CASSLSMNTEAFF,TGTGCCAGCAGTTTATCTATGAACACTGAAGCTTTCTTT